The sequence of this T cell receptor beta chain was determined in a study of blood T cell repertoires in COVID-19. Across the study: The United States, Italy and Spain were the sources of the acute and convalescent COVID-19 samples. Sources were T cells, B-cell-depleted T cells, or PBMCs; the material itself was cDNA or gDNA.

The germline gives CDR1 ENHRY, CDR2 SYGVKD. Germline trimming cut 7 bases from V and 3 bases from J; bases unmatched to any gene: 2. The CDR3 has 13 amino acids. In the original workflow: By means of reference gene primer amplification, nucleated cell counts were estimated. Clones were sequenced by immunoSEQ multiplex PCR, and TCRdb holds only the in-frame ones, with some missing. V, J and clone size are those of that table, while D and trimming were read from the DNA. The sample comprises around 40,000 clones, about nine tenths of which are singletons, and around 13% rests with the top ten. Sequencing was performed on peripheral blood. The receptor was derived from a human donor in a cohort sampled during active COVID-19. The chain combines TRBV10-3 with TRBJ1-4; TRBD1 agrees at 7 bases. The CDR3 loop reads CAITGQPNEKLFF. The CDR3 coding sequence is TGTGCCATCACGGGACAGCCTAATGAAAAACTGTTTTTT.